This T cell receptor beta chain came from a study of T cells in Graves' hyperthyroidism and ophthalmopathy. Authors of the study amplified TCR beta CDR3 regions from RNA transcripts. In the first-round RT-PCR of the TCR CDR3, the HTBI primer set was used. TCRdb redid the calling of the multiplex PCR reads with MiXCR, one entry per CDR3 protein. The sample records hundreds of thousands of distinct CDR3 sequences, around 15% being singletons. This clonotype was found many times. No antigen is known for it. CDR1 SNHLY and CDR2 FYNNEI come from the germline V gene. The CDR3 consists of 17 residues. V lost 6 bases, J lost 9 bases, and 17 bases stayed unmatched. Findings and limits, study-wide: In the blood, most expanded thyroid clonotypes above 0.001 appeared as well. Stable hyperthyroidism was told apart from ophthalmopathy by a model built on 13 V-J features.

The hyperthyroidism patients had all been newly diagnosed, and their disease duration was under 2 months. Their ages ranged from 18 to 65 years. Uncontrolled infection, other autoimmune disease, pregnancy or lactation barred patients from enrollment. The source is a woman under 30 with Graves' hyperthyroidism. The chain links TRBV2 to TRBJ2-1; 10 nucleotides agree with TRBD2. Source material: blood. CDR3 protein: CASRPATGAGGGGEQFF. The CDR3 coding sequence is TGTGCCAGCAGACCCGCGACGGGAGCGGGAGGGGGGGGTGAGCAGTTCTTC.